This T cell receptor (beta chain) was identified in a study of CD4 and CD8 cells across lung adenocarcinoma regions (dated by TCRdb to 2017 to 2018). Some background on the complete study: Intratumor heterogeneity of the T cell receptor repertoire was examined by comparing tumor centers with tumor margins.

About this clonotype: Its antigen target is currently unknown. Base qualities are not recorded, but no much larger clone differs from it by a single base.

Donors were patients with localized lung adenocarcinoma, a subtype of non-small cell lung cancer. These samples came from the margins of localized lung adenocarcinomas. For TCR repertoire analysis, CD4+ T cells taken from tumor tissue were profiled apart from CD8+ T cells. Preparation of the library involved PCR. Sequenced on a HiSeq X Ten. TCRdb ran its own pipeline on the public reads, namely fastp trimming at Q25 and MiXCR clone calling, and kept in-frame beta chains. Identical CDR3 protein sequences are pooled into one entry, listed with their most common genes and DNA. The sample records about 19,000 distinct CDR3 sequences, roughly 46% of which are singletons. The ten biggest clones cover roughly 18% of the sample. Via the germline V gene, CDR1 is MNHNS and CDR2 SASEGT. Trimming takes 3 bases from V and 5 bases from J, and the germline ends sit 8 bases apart. Taken from cysteine to phenylalanine, the CDR3 has 13 residues. Here the CDR3 DNA is all that survives: 39 bases in frame from base 1.

This receptor chain uses TRBV6-1 and TRBJ1-3; no D gene call is confident. The sample was CD4+ T cells from the margin of a lung tumor. In light of the paper, this sample's cell subset or site label describes: tumor margin region. The sequence derives from a male donor with lung adenocarcinoma. The CD4 and CD8 labels of this study may be unreliable. Here the CDR3 is given as CASSDPARNTIYF. Here is the DNA: TGTGCCAGCAGTGACCCAGCTAGAAACACCATATATTTT.